Listed below are T cell receptor beta chains from one sample, sequenced in a study of blood T cell repertoires in COVID-19. Clones were sequenced by immunoSEQ multiplex PCR, and TCRdb holds only the in-frame ones, with some missing. The sample has over 95,000 clones; approximately 79% are singletons. The sample was peripheral blood. The receptor source for this set is a woman aged 80 or over with active or convalescent COVID-19. Each CDR3 is given with its conserved first and last residue. The D gene is left open where the match is weak. Size is stated for part of the rows, as once, few or many counts, or as a class when the clone is expanded.

TRBV27	TRBD1	.	TRBJ2-1	TGTGCCAGCAGTTTACCGGGACAGGGGGTTTTGGAGCAGTTCTTC	CASSLPGQGVLEQFF
TRBV5-1	TRBD1	.	TRBJ2-5	TGCGCCAGCAGTACACAGGGGGAAGAGACCCAGTACTTC	CASSTQGEETQYF
TRBV6-5	TRBD1	once	TRBJ1-2	TGTGCCAGCAGTTACGAGGGGGCACGGGGCTATGGCTACACCTTC	CASSYEGARGYGYTF
TRBV6-4	.	.	TRBJ2-5	TGTGCCAGCAGCCCATCAGGGGTGGCGGAGACCCAGTACTTC	CASSPSGVAETQYF
TRBV11-1	.	.	TRBJ2-7	TGTGCCAGCAGCCCTGCCCAGGTCTCCTACGAGCAGTACTTC	CASSPAQVSYEQYF
TRBV9	TRBD2	.	TRBJ2-2	TGTGCCAGCAGCGCGAGACTAGCGGAGGCGAACACCGGGGAGCTGTTTTTT	CASSARLAEANTGELFF
TRBV27	TRBD1	.	TRBJ2-7	TGTGCCAGCAGTTTGACAGGGGGTGAGGGGAGGGAGCAGTACTTC	CASSLTGGEGREQYF
TRBV11-3	.	.	TRBJ1-1	TGTGCCAGCAGCTCCTGGCAGGACACTGAAGCTTTCTTT	CASSSWQDTEAFF
TRBV11-2	TRBD2	.	TRBJ2-7	TGTGCCAGCAGCTTTCGACTAGCCTCCTACGAGCAGTACTTC	CASSFRLASYEQYF
TRBV5-4	.	.	TRBJ2-3	TGTGCCAGCAGCTTGGCTCCGGGAGTGGGCACAGATACGCAGTATTTT	CASSLAPGVGTDTQYF
TRBV11-2	.	.	TRBJ2-1	TGTGCCAGCACCCAGCGAGCAGGGGCGCCCTACAATGAGCAGTTCTTC	CASTQRAGAPYNEQFF
TRBV7-3	TRBD1	.	TRBJ2-7	TGTGCCAGCAGCTTGTCGGGGACAGAGCTCTACGAGCAGTACTTC	CASSLSGTELYEQYF
TRBV2	.	.	TRBJ1-3	TGTGCCAGCTCCGGTCGTAGCTCTGGAAACACCATATATTTT	CASSGRSSGNTIYF
TRBV19	.	.	TRBJ1-1	TGTGCCAGTAGCATATCTTCTGAAGCTTTCTTT	CASSISSEAFF
TRBV5-1	.	.	TRBJ2-5	TGCGCCAGCAGCCTGGGGGCAGAACAAACCCAGTACTTC	CASSLGAEQTQYF
TRBV5-6	TRBD1	.	TRBJ2-6	TGTGCCAGCAGCTTCGGGATCACAGGGGGTTCAGGGGCCAACGTCCTGACTTTC	CASSFGITGGSGANVLTF
TRBV7-2	.	.	TRBJ2-4	TGTGCCAGCAGCTCCTCAGGGGCCGAAGCCAAAAACATTCAGTACTTC	CASSSSGAEAKNIQYF
TRBV10-3	.	few	TRBJ2-1	TGTGCCATCGGGCGACAGCTAACAAGGGAGCAGTTCTTC	CAIGRQLTREQFF
TRBV24-1	TRBD1	.	TRBJ1-2	TGTGCCACCAGTGATGACCGGGACAGGGACGGTGGCTACACCTTC	CATSDDRDRDGGYTF
TRBV5-6	.	.	TRBJ2-4	TGTGCCAGCAGCTTCGGTAGGGGAGGCAAAAACATTCAGTACTTC	CASSFGRGGKNIQYF
TRBV6-5	TRBD2	.	TRBJ2-7	TGTGCCAGCAGTCCCAGCGGGAGTTACGAGCAGTACTTC	CASSPSGSYEQYF
TRBV18	TRBD1	.	TRBJ2-7	TGTGCCAGCTCACCTCCGGGACAGGGCTCCTACGAGCAGTACTTC	CASSPPGQGSYEQYF
TRBV2	TRBD2	few	TRBJ2-1	TGTGCCAGCAGACGGACTAGCGGTTCCTACAATGAGCAGTTCTTC	CASRRTSGSYNEQFF
TRBV2	TRBD2	few	TRBJ2-3	TGTGCCAGCAGTACCGGGACTAGCAGCACAGATACGCAGTATTTT	CASSTGTSSTDTQYF
TRBV5-8	.	.	TRBJ2-6	TGTGCCAGCAGCCCGATAGTTACTGCTGGGGCCAACGTCCTGACTTTC	CASSPIVTAGANVLTF
TRBV20-1	.	once	TRBJ2-7	TGCAGTGCTAGCGCCGGCTACGAGCAGTACTTC	CSASAGYEQYF
TRBV12-5	TRBD1	.	TRBJ2-5	TGTGCTAGTGGTTTCAGTATTTCGACAGGGGGAGAGACCCAGTACTTC	CASGFSISTGGETQYF
TRBV7-2	TRBD2	.	TRBJ2-5	TGTGCCAGCAGCTTATCCGGGACTAGCGGGAGCGGTAAGACCCAGTACTTC	CASSLSGTSGSGKTQYF
TRBV6-2/TRBV6-3	TRBD2	.	TRBJ2-2	TGTGCCAGCAGTTCAGCCCGGGGACTAGCGGTTAACACCGGGGAGCTGTTTTTT	CASSSARGLAVNTGELFF
TRBV30	.	.	TRBJ1-6	TGTGCCTGGAATGGGGGGGAAGCGTCCTATAATTCACCCCTCCACTTT	CAWNGGEASYNSPLHF
TRBV7-3	.	.	TRBJ1-1	TGTGCCAGCAGCCTACTTATGAACACTGAAGCTTTCTTT	CASSLLMNTEAFF
TRBV6-2/TRBV6-3	TRBD2	.	TRBJ2-7	TGTGCCAGCAGCCTGGGGAGGGTCGAGCAGTACTTC	CASSLGRVEQYF
TRBV5-4	TRBD1	few	TRBJ2-6	TGTGCCAGCAGCTCGCCGGGACAGGGGGCTGGGGCCAACGTCCTGACTTTC	CASSSPGQGAGANVLTF
TRBV28	TRBD1	.	TRBJ1-5	TGTGCCAGCTTGGACAGGGATAATCAGCCCCAGCATTTT	CASLDRDNQPQHF
TRBV18	TRBD1	few	TRBJ2-7	TGTGCCAGCTCACCAGGACAGGGCCCCTACGAGCAGTACTTC	CASSPGQGPYEQYF
TRBV29-1	.	.	TRBJ1-2	TGCAGCGTTGAACTATTTGACAGTATTCCCACCTTC	CSVELFDSIPTF
TRBV28	TRBD1	few	TRBJ1-6	TGTGCCAGCAGTTTAAGGGGACAGGACTATAATTCACCCCTCCACTTT	CASSLRGQDYNSPLHF
TRBV7-8	TRBD1	.	TRBJ1-3	TGTGCCAGCAGCTTAGCCTCATGGACAGGCTCTGGAAACACCATATATTTT	CASSLASWTGSGNTIYF
TRBV6-6	.	.	TRBJ1-1	TGTGCCAGCAGTTATGTAAGGGGCCGCGCTGAAGCTTTCTTT	CASSYVRGRAEAFF
TRBV27	.	.	TRBJ2-2	TGTGCCAGCTATGCGGGCCTAAACACCGGGGAGCTGTTTTTT	CASYAGLNTGELFF
TRBV5-8	.	.	TRBJ1-1	TGTGCCAGCAGCCCATCCCCCAGGAACACTGAAGCTTTCTTT	CASSPSPRNTEAFF
TRBV2	TRBD2	.	TRBJ2-2	TGTGCCAGCGTAAGCGGGGCCACGAACACCGGGGAGCTGTTTTTT	CASVSGATNTGELFF
TRBV19	.	.	TRBJ1-1	TGTGCCAGTACCCTACACAGGAGAGAGAACACTGAAGCTTTCTTT	CASTLHRRENTEAFF
TRBV5-1	TRBD1	.	TRBJ1-1	TGCGCCAGCACGGACCCCAACAGGGGCGAAACTGAAGCTTTCTTT	CASTDPNRGETEAFF
TRBV19	.	.	TRBJ2-3	TGTGCCAGTAGTAAGACAGCGAATACGCAGTATTTT	CASSKTANTQYF
TRBV4-2	TRBD1	few	TRBJ2-7	TGTGCCAGCAGCCAAGGCGGGACAGGGGACCCCCTCGAGCAGTACTTC	CASSQGGTGDPLEQYF
TRBV7-3	.	.	TRBJ2-2	TGTGCCAGCAGTTTTATCTCTGCAGGGGACACCGGGGAGCTGTTTTTT	CASSFISAGDTGELFF
TRBV6-1	.	.	TRBJ1-1	TGTGCCAGCAGTGAACAGGGCCTCGATAAAGCTTTCTTT	CASSEQGLDKAFF
TRBV14	.	once	TRBJ2-7	TGTGCCAGCAGCCAAGGGACAGCCTACGAGCAGTACTTC	CASSQGTAYEQYF
TRBV9	TRBD2	.	TRBJ2-7	TGTGCCAGCAGCGTAGCAGCGGGAAACTCCTACGAGCAGTACTTC	CASSVAAGNSYEQYF
TRBV7-9	TRBD1	.	TRBJ1-2	TGTGCCAGCAGTCGAGCGGACAGGAACTATGGCTACACCTTC	CASSRADRNYGYTF
TRBV10-3	.	few	TRBJ1-1	TGTGCCATCAGTGAGTCTGCGGTAGGTGAAGCTTTCTTT	CAISESAVGEAFF
TRBV4-1	TRBD2	once	TRBJ2-3	TGCGCCAGCAGCCGGGAGGGGCTAGCGGGAAACACAGATACGCAGTATTTT	CASSREGLAGNTDTQYF